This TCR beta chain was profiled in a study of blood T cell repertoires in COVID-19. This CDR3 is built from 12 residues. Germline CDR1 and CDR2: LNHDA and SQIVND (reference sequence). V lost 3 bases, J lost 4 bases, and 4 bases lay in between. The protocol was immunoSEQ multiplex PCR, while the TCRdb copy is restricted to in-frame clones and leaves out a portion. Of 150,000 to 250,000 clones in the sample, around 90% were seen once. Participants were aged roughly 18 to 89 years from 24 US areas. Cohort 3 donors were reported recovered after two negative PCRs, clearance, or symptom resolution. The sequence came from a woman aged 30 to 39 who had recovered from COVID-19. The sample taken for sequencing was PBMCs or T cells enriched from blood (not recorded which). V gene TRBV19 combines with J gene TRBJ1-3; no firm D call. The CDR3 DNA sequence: TGTGCCAGTAGTATTGAGGGAAACACCATATATTTT. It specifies CASSIEGNTIYF. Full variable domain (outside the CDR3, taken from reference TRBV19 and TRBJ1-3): DGGITQSPKYLFRKEGQNVTLSCEQNLNHDAMYWYRQDPGQGLRLIYYSQIVNDFQKGDIAEGYSVSREKKESFPLTVTSAQKNPTAFYLCASSIEGNTIYFGEGSWLTVV.